The 9 T cell receptor beta chains given below trace back to one sample, sequenced in a study of cytomegalovirus exposure and HLA in healthy donors. PCR involved 60 Vbeta and 13 Jbeta primers. Sequencing used immunoSEQ multiplex PCR; TCRdb keeps in-frame clones, though not all of them. The data show about 190,000 clones, less than 90% seen once. The sequencing sample was made of PBMCs. All receptors come from a man aged 50 or older in good health and CMV-seronegative.

The gene calls are TRBV18 and TRBJ2-2; D is perhaps TRBD1 (5 bases). V lost 2 bases and J lost 6, with 16 bases in between. The CDR3 totals 16 residues. Per the germline V gene, CDR1 is KGHSH and CDR2 is LQKENI. The CDR3 DNA follows: TGTGCCAGCTCACCAGCAGGGTTTTTAGTCGCCGGGGAGCTGTTTTTT. Translation gives CASSPAGFLVAGELFF.

The J gene is TRBJ2-7, the V gene TRBV5-1, with 8 bases that match TRBD1. V shed 0 bases, J shed 5 bases, and the junction held 7 bases outside the gene matches. CDR3 size: 15 residues. Germline V gives CDR1 SGHRS, CDR2 YFSETQ. In DNA, the CDR3 is TGCGCCAGCAGCTTGGTGTACAGGGGGAAGGACGAGCAGTACTTC. Protein product: CASSLVYRGKDEQYF.

The rearrangement links TRBV5-5 to TRBJ2-5; 13 nucleotides line up with TRBD2. There are 15 residues in the CDR3. The V and J ends lost 2 bases and 5 bases, in that order; junction bases with no gene match: 3. Germline V gives CDR1 SGHKS, CDR2 YYEKEE (reference sequence). For the CDR3, the DNA is TGTGCCAGCAGCTTTGGACTAGCGGGAGTTGAGACCCAGTACTTC. Its translation is CASSFGLAGVETQYF.

The chain employs TRBV28 and TRBJ2-7; 10 nucleotides align to TRBD1. This CDR3 is 15 amino acids long. V lost 5 bases, J lost 5 bases, and 9 bases stayed unmatched. Germline V gives CDR1 MDHEN, CDR2 SYDVKM. CDR3 in amino acids: CASSKPGQGRHEQYF. The CDR3 DNA reads TGTGCCAGCAGTAAGCCGGGACAGGGGCGCCACGAGCAGTACTTC. Filled out from reference TRBV28 and TRBJ2-7, the complete variable domain reads DVKVTQSSRYLVKRTGEKVFLECVQDMDHENMFWYRQDPGLGLRLIYFSYDVKMKEKGDIPEGYSVSREKKERFSLILESASTNQTSMYLCASSKPGQGRHEQYFGPGTRLTVT.

This clone appeared a single time. V and J are TRBV28 and TRBJ2-2; 9 bases fit TRBD1. From germline, CDR1 is MDHEN and CDR2 SYDVKM. Trimming at V came to 4 bases and at J to 6 bases, leaving 27 bases not matched to a gene. This CDR3 region has 22 residues. The CDR3 reads CASSSLRGQGKLVRKNSGELFF. CDR3 nucleotides: TGTGCCAGCAGTTCCCTCCGAGGACAGGGGAAACTAGTGAGGAAAAACTCCGGGGAGCTGTTTTTT.

This clone was observed once. The chain joins TRBV11-3 to TRBJ2-1; a weak D match, TRBD1 (6 bases). The CDR3 length is 13 residues. Germline V gene lookup returns CDR1 SGHNT and CDR2 YENEEA. V was clipped by 5 bases and J by 3 bases, with 8 bases between them. This chain's CDR3 is CASSQDSYNEQFF. The DNA of the CDR3 is TGTGCCAGCAGCCAGGACAGCTACAATGAGCAGTTCTTC.

The V and J genes are TRBV27 and TRBJ1-5; 7 bases map to TRBD1. Germline CDR1 reads MNHEY; CDR2 reads SMNVEV (reference sequence). This CDR3 is 14 amino acids long. V lost 6 bases and J lost 6; bases outside the gene matches: 8. CDR3 nucleotides: TGTGCCAGCAGCCGCAACGACAGGGCTCAGCCCCAGCATTTT. Translating it yields CASSRNDRAQPQHF.

The chain carries TRBV5-1 and TRBJ2-3; TRBD2 matches at 8 bases. The CDR3 is 15 residues long. Germline V gene sequence: CDR1 SGHRS, CDR2 YFSETQ. Germline trimming cut 4 bases from V and 1 base from J; bases unmatched to any gene: 5. The CDR3 reads CASSQSGGRTDTQYF. The DNA of the CDR3 is TGCGCCAGCAGCCAGAGCGGGGGTCGCACAGATACGCAGTATTTT.

The rearrangement joins TRBV5-1 to TRBJ2-3, with 12 positions matching TRBD2. Per germline, CDR1 SGHRS and CDR2 YFSETQ. The CDR3 totals 17 residues. J lost 5 bases, V lost 0 bases, and 7 bases had no gene match. The CDR3 region is CASSLAPSGGALDTQYF. DNA of the CDR3: TGCGCCAGCAGCTTGGCCCCTAGCGGGGGGGCCTTAGATACGCAGTATTTT.